This paragraph covers one TCR beta chain sequence. Antigen unknown. The sample is drawn from a study of T cell repertoires in cytomegalovirus infection. CDR1 is MDHEN, CDR2 SYDVKM, per germline. V was cut by 2 bases and J by 5 bases, with 9 bases left in between. CDR3 size: 13 residues. A single record per CDR3 protein comes from TCRdb applying MiXCR to the reads. This table holds 750,000 to 950,000 distinct CDR3 sequences, roughly 29% found once. The sample in question was cultured CD8+ T cells from PBMCs, obtained from culture after CMV antigen stimulation. This clonotype was obtained from a human donor in good health (CMV status not recorded). Some clones in this sample may be carry-over from other donors' samples. This chain uses TRBV28 with TRBJ2-5; the D is unclear. The CDR3 sequence is CASSLLTRETQYF. In DNA form, the CDR3 reads TGTGCCAGCAGTTTACTCACAAGGGAGACCCAGTACTTC.